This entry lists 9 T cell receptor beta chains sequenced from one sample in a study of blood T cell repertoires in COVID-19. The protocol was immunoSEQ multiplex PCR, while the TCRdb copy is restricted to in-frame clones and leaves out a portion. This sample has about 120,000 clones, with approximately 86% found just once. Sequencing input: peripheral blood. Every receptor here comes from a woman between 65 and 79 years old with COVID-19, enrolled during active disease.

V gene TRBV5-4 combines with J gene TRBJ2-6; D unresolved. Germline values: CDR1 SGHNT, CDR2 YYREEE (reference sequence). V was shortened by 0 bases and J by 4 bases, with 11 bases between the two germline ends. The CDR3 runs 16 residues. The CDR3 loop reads CASSLGQSRGANVLTF. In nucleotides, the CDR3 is TGTGCCAGCAGCTTGGGACAATCAAGAGGGGCCAACGTCCTGACTTTC.

The CDR3 loop reads CASSSFSSGGLNEQYF. CDR3 in DNA: TGTGCCAGCAGTTCCTTCTCTAGCGGGGGCCTCAACGAGCAGTACTTC. The chain is built from TRBV27 and TRBJ2-7; 10 bases map to TRBD2. CDR1 and CDR2 (germline): MNHEY, SMNVEV (reference sequence). CDR3 size: 16 residues. The V segment lost 4 bases and the J segment 5 bases; nucleotides outside the gene matches: 11.

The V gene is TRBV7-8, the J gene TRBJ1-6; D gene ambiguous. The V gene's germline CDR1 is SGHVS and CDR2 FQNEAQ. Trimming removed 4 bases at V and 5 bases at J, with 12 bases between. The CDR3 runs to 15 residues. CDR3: CASSSNAGNNSPLHF. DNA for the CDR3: TGTGCCAGCAGCTCGAACGCGGGAAATAATTCACCCCTCCACTTT.

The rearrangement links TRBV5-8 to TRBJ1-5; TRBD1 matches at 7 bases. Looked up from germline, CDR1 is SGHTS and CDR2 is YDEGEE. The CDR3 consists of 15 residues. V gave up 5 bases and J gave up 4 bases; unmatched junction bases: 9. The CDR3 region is CASRQQGLLNQPQHF. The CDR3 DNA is TGTGCCAGCAGACAACAGGGGCTTTTAAATCAGCCCCAGCATTTT.

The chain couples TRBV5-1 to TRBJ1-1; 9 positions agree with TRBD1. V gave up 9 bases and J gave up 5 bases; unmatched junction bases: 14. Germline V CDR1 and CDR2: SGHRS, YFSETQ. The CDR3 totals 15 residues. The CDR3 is CATSIGDRGRTEAFF. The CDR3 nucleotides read TGCGCCACCTCGATCGGCGACAGGGGGAGGACTGAAGCTTTCTTT.

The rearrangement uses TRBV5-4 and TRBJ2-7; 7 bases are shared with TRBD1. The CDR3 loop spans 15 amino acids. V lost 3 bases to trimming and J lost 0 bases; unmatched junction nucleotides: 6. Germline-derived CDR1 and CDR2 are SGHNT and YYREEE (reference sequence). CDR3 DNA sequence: TGTGCCAGCAGCTCTCGACAGGGAAACTCCTACGAGCAGTACTTC. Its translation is CASSSRQGNSYEQYF.

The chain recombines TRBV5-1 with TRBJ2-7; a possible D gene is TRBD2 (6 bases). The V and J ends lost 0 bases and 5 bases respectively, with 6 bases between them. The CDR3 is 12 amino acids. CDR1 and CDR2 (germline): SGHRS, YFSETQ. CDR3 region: CASSLGGDEQYF. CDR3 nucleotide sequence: TGCGCCAGCAGCTTGGGCGGGGACGAGCAGTACTTC.

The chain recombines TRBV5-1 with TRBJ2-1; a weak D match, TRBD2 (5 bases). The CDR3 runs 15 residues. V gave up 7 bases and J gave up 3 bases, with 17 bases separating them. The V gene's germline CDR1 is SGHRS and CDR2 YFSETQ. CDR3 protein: CASGRGGPIYNEQFF. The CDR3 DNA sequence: TGCGCCAGCGGCCGAGGAGGCCCGATCTACAATGAGCAGTTCTTC.

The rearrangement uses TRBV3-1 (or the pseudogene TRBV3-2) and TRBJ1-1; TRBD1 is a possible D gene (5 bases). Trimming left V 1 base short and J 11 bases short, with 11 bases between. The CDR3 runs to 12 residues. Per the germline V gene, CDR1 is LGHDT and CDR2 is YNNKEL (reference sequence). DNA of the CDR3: TGTGCCAGCAGCCAAGGGGGCGGGGATGCTTTCTTT. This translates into CASSQGGGDAFF.